The present TCR beta chain was sequenced within a study of T-cell memory formation after mild COVID-19. Overall study results and limits: Detection of some responders pre-infection suggested pre-existing cross-reactive memory T cells participated. Among contracting clones, CD4+ were mainly CM/EM and CD8+ enriched in EMRA.

TCRdb independently ran MiXCR on the 5' RACE reads; one entry per CDR3 protein. This table holds fewer than 450,000 distinct CDR3 sequences, roughly 21% found once. This CDR3 spans 17 amino acids. The V segment lost 5 bases and the J segment 8 bases; nucleotides outside the gene matches: 12. In germline, CDR1 is SGHTA, CDR2 FQGNSA. This clonotype was detected a few times. The antigen is not known. The chain uses TRBV7-2 and TRBJ2-1; 13 bases agree with TRBD2. Sequencing was carried out using PBMCs or a T cell subset sorted from them (not recorded which). This TCR derives from an adult woman who had mild COVID-19 (a few samples of this study predate the infection). Cell type and time point are not known. The CDR3 DNA reads TGTGCCAGCAGCCGGACTAGCGGGAGACTCAGATCCTATGAGCAGTTCTTC. The encoded protein is CASSRTSGRLRSYEQFF.